Listed below are T cell receptor beta chains from one sample, sequenced in a study of OX40 agonist ivuxolimab in advanced cancers. Only in-frame clones appear in the TCRdb table, and some are missing; sequencing was by immunoSEQ multiplex PCR. The sample consists of roughly 40,000 clones, about 90% of them appearing once. The sequenced sample was CD4+ or CD8+ T cells sorted from blood, obtained in a trial of the OX40 agonist ivuxolimab. These TCRs come from an adult with an advanced solid tumor such as melanoma, head and neck, liver or kidney cancer. CDR3s include the opening cysteine and the closing phenylalanine or tryptophan. A D gene is named only where the DNA matches it firmly. Not every row has a clone size; where given, it reads once, few, many or a size class.

>TRBJ2-3|NA|NA|TRBV7-3
TGTGCCAGCAGCTCAGACTTGAGCACAGATACGCAGTATTTT
CASSSDLSTDTQYF
>TRBJ1-1|NA|NA|TRBV30
TGTGCCTGGAGCTTGGGACAAAACACTGAAGCTTTCTTT
CAWSLGQNTEAFF
>TRBJ2-1|NA|NA|TRBV7-9
TGTGCCAGCAGCCCCCCCCGGGGCGGAAACAATGAGCAGTTCTTC
CASSPPRGGNNEQFF
>TRBJ2-7|NA|NA|TRBV19
TGTGCCAGTAGTACTGCAGGCTTCAGGAACGAGCAGTACTTC
CASSTAGFRNEQYF
>TRBJ2-7|NA|TRBD1|TRBV19
TGTGCCAGTAGTCGAACCCGGACAGGGGAGCAGTACTTC
CASSRTRTGEQYF
>TRBJ1-1|NA|TRBD1|TRBV5-1
TGCGCCAGCAGCTTGGGACAGGGGTTTGAAGCTTTCTTT
CASSLGQGFEAFF
>TRBJ2-7|once|NA|TRBV7-6
TGTGCCAGCAGCTTCGGACAGAACTACGAGCAGTACTTC
CASSFGQNYEQYF
>TRBJ2-7|NA|NA|TRBV4-1
TGCGCCAGCAGCCAAGAGCAGACAGTTGCATACGAGCAGTACTTC
CASSQEQTVAYEQYF
>TRBJ2-7|NA|NA|TRBV30
TGTGCCTGGAGTAAACCGGATTACGAGCAGTACTTC
CAWSKPDYEQYF
>TRBJ1-4|few|NA|TRBV6-5
TGTGCCAGCAGTTACTCAAAAGGGGGAAAACTGTTTTTT
CASSYSKGGKLFF
>TRBJ2-7|NA|NA|TRBV13
TGTGCCAGCAGCCCTCGGGACGGGGGCTCCTACGAGCAGTACTTC
CASSPRDGGSYEQYF
>TRBJ2-1|once|TRBD1|TRBV4-1
TGCGCCAGCAGCCAGGCGGACAGGACCTACAATGAGCAGTTCTTC
CASSQADRTYNEQFF
>TRBJ2-1|NA|TRBD2|TRBV7-6
TGTGCCAGCAGCCCCCGCAGCGGGGGTTCGGATGAGCAGTTCTTC
CASSPRSGGSDEQFF
>TRBJ2-3|NA|NA|TRBV19
TGTGCCAGTAGTACAGGACGCTTTATCCCAGATACGCAGTATTTT
CASSTGRFIPDTQYF
>TRBJ2-7|NA|TRBD2|TRBV7-2
TGTGCCAGCAGCGTGGGACTAGTCTCCTACGAGCAGTACTTC
CASSVGLVSYEQYF
>TRBJ1-2|NA|TRBD1|TRBV27
TGTGCCAGCAGTTTCTCTCGCACAGGGGGGAATGGCTACACCTTC
CASSFSRTGGNGYTF
>TRBJ1-3|NA|NA|TRBV30
TGTGCCTGGAGTTTGTGGTCTGGAAACACCATATATTTT
CAWSLWSGNTIYF
>TRBJ2-7|NA|TRBD1|TRBV6-5
TGTGCCAGGTGGACAGGGGGACGCTCCTACGAGCAGTACTTC
CARWTGGRSYEQYF
>TRBJ1-6|NA|TRBD1|TRBV13
TGTGCCAGCAGCTATGACAGGGGTGGCTCACCCCTCCACTTT
CASSYDRGGSPLHF
>TRBJ2-5|NA|NA|TRBV27
TGTGCCAGCAAACAAAGCCATCAAGAGACCCAGTACTTC
CASKQSHQETQYF
>TRBJ2-7|NA|TRBD2|TRBV23-1
TGCGCCAGCAGTCAATCGCGGGGGATAGGGTACGAGCAGTACTTC
CASSQSRGIGYEQYF
>TRBJ1-4|NA|NA|TRBV7-6
TGTGCCAGCAGCTTACAAAGCGGGGCAACTGAAAAACTGTTTTTT
CASSLQSGATEKLFF
>TRBJ1-1|NA|NA|TRBV4-3
TGCGCCAGCAGCCAAGATCGGACACTTAAAACTGAAGCTTTCTTT
CASSQDRTLKTEAFF
>TRBJ1-2|once|NA|TRBV13
TGTGCCAGCAGCTTAGGAGGGATCCGGGAAGAGTCTGACTACACCTTC
CASSLGGIREESDYTF
>TRBJ1-2|few|NA|TRBV10-3
TGTGCCATCAGTGAACCCGGCTTGGGCTACACCTTC
CAISEPGLGYTF
>TRBJ2-7|NA|NA|TRBV2
TGTGCCAGCAGTGAAGACAGAACCTACGAGCAGTACTTC
CASSEDRTYEQYF
>TRBJ1-3|NA|NA|TRBV27
TGTGCCAGTTCAGCTGGAAACACCATATATTTT
CASSAGNTIYF
>TRBJ2-1|NA|NA|TRBV29-1
TGCAGCGTTGAGGCCCCTGGCCGTGGGAATGAGCAGTTCTTC
CSVEAPGRGNEQFF
>TRBJ2-7|once|NA|TRBV4-1
TGCGCCAGCAGCCAAGAGGGCGGAAGCTCCTACGAGCAGTACTTC
CASSQEGGSSYEQYF
>TRBJ2-7|NA|NA|TRBV27
TGTGCCAGCAGTTCCGGGGACGTTGAAGGCGAGCAGTACTTC
CASSSGDVEGEQYF
>TRBJ1-1|NA|NA|TRBV4-1
TGCGCCAGCAGCCGGACAGTAAACACTGAAGCTTTCTTT
CASSRTVNTEAFF
>TRBJ2-7|NA|TRBD1|TRBV6-6
TGTGCCAGCAGCATGACAGGGGGCCACGAGCAGTACTTC
CASSMTGGHEQYF
>TRBJ2-7|NA|NA|TRBV5-1
TGCGCCAGCAGCTTTTTTACAGCCTACGAGCAGTACTTC
CASSFFTAYEQYF
>TRBJ2-7|NA|NA|TRBV29-1
TGCAGCGTCGAACGTTCTCCCTACGAGCAGTACTTC
CSVERSPYEQYF
>TRBJ2-1|NA|TRBD1|TRBV2
TGTGCCAGCAGTCCGCGGACAGGGCCCTACAATGAGCAGTTCTTC
CASSPRTGPYNEQFF
>TRBJ2-5|NA|NA|TRBV6-1
TGTGCCAGCAGTGAAGCGCTGACGCCCCCACAAGAGACCCAGTACTTC
CASSEALTPPQETQYF
>TRBJ1-6|NA|NA|TRBV4-3
TGCGCCAGCAGCCAAGAGGTGGCAGGGGCGGCCTCCTATAATTCACCCCTCCACTTT
CASSQEVAGAASYNSPLHF
>TRBJ1-1|NA|NA|TRBV27
TGTGCCAGCAGTCAGCCACCGATCGCTTTCTTT
CASSQPPIAFF
>TRBJ1-1|once|NA|TRBV19
TGTGCCAGTACCGACCTTTTGGGGGCTTTCTTT
CASTDLLGAFF
>TRBJ2-1|NA|NA|TRBV6-5
TGTGCCAGCAGCTACTATACCTCCTACAATGAGCAGTTCTTC
CASSYYTSYNEQFF
>TRBJ2-7|NA|TRBD1|TRBV5-1
TGCGCCAGCAGCTCCGGGACAGGGCTCTACGAGCAGTACTTC
CASSSGTGLYEQYF
>TRBJ1-1|NA|NA|TRBV7-9
TGTGCCAGCAGCTCACCAGGGGCGGGGAACACTGAAGCTTTCTTT
CASSSPGAGNTEAFF
>TRBJ2-2|NA|TRBD1|TRBV7-6
TGTGCCAGCAGCTTACAGGGGGCCACCGGGGAGCTGTTTTTT
CASSLQGATGELFF
>TRBJ1-2|NA|NA|TRBV5-1
TGCGCCAGCAGCTTGGAGTATCCAGTGGACTATGGCTACACCTTC
CASSLEYPVDYGYTF
>TRBJ2-7|NA|TRBD1|TRBV11-2
TGTGCCAGCAGCTTACCAGGGGGTAACGAGCAGTACTTC
CASSLPGGNEQYF
>TRBJ1-5|NA|NA|TRBV7-8
TGTGCCAGCAGCCACGAAAACAATCAGCCCCAGCATTTT
CASSHENNQPQHF
>TRBJ1-1|NA|NA|TRBV4-3
TGCGCCAGCAGTGCCTATGGGACGGCTCGTAACACTGAAGCTTTCTTT
CASSAYGTARNTEAFF
>TRBJ2-3|NA|TRBD2|TRBV13
TGTGCCAGCAGCCCCTTTCTAGCGGGGGGCACAGATACGCAGTATTTT
CASSPFLAGGTDTQYF
>TRBJ2-5|few|NA|TRBV30
TGTGCCTGGAGTAAGGGGCTCGGGGAGACCCAGTACTTC
CAWSKGLGETQYF
>TRBJ1-1|NA|NA|TRBV4-1
TGCGCCAGCAGCCAAGATGGACAGGAAGCTTTCTTT
CASSQDGQEAFF
>TRBJ2-7|NA|NA|TRBV19
TGTGCCAGTAGTATCGTAGGGACGGGCGAGCAGTACTTC
CASSIVGTGEQYF
>TRBJ1-2|NA|NA|TRBV14
TGTGCCAGCAGCCAAGATATTCCGGGACACTATGGCTACACCTTC
CASSQDIPGHYGYTF
>TRBJ1-4|NA|NA|TRBV19
TGTGCCAGTACCTTCGATGGTAATGAAAAACTGTTTTTT
CASTFDGNEKLFF